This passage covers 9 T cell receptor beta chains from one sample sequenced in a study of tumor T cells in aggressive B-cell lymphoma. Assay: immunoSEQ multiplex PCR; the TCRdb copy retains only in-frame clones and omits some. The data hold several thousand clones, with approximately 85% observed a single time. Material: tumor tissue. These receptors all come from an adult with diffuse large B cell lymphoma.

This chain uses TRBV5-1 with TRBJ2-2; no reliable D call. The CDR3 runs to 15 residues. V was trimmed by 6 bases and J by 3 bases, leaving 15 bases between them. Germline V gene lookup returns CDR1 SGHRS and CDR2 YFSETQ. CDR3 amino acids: CASTSHGADTGELFF. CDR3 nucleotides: TGCGCCAGCACCTCACATGGAGCTGACACCGGGGAGCTGTTTTTT.

The CDR3 nucleotides read TGTGCCAGCAGCGTAGACGGAGGAATCAACTACGAGCAGTACTTC. It codes for CASSVDGGINYEQYF. This chain links TRBV9 with TRBJ2-5; possible D gene TRBD2, 5 bases. The J call may be wrong; the DNA end is better matched by TRBJ2-7. The CDR3 is 15 residues long. CDR1 and CDR2 (germline): SGDLS, YYNGEE.

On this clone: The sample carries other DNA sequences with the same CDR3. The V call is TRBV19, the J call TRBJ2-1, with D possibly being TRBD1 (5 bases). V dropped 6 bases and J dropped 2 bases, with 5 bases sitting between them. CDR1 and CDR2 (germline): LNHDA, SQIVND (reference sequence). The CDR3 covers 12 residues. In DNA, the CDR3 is TGTGCCAGTAGGACAGCCTACAATGAGCAGTTCTTC. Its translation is CASRTAYNEQFF.

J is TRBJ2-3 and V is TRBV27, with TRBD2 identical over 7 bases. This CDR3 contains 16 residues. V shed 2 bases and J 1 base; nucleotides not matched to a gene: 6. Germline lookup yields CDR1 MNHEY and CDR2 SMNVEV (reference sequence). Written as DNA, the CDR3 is TGTGCCAGCAGTTTACCGGAGGGAGGGGGCACAGATACGCAGTATTTT. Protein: CASSLPEGGGTDTQYF.

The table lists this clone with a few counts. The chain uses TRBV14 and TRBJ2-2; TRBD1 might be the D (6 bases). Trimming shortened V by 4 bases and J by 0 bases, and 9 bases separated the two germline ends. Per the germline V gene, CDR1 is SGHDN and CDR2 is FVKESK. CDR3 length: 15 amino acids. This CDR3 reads CASSPGQPNTGELFF. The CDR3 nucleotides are TGTGCCAGCAGCCCCGGACAGCCGAACACCGGGGAGCTGTTTTTT.

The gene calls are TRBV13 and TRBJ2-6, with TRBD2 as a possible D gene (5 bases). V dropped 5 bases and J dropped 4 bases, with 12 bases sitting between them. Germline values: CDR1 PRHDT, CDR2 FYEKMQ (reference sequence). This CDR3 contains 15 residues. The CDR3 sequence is CASSPTAAGANVLTF. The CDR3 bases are TGTGCCAGCAGCCCAACAGCGGCGGGGGCCAACGTCCTGACTTTC.

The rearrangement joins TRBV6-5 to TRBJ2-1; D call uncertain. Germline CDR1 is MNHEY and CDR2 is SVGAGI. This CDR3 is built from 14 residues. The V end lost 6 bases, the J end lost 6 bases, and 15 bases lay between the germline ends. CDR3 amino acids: CASSHLASLNEQFF. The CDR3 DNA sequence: TGTGCCAGCAGCCACCTCGCTAGTCTCAATGAGCAGTTCTTC.

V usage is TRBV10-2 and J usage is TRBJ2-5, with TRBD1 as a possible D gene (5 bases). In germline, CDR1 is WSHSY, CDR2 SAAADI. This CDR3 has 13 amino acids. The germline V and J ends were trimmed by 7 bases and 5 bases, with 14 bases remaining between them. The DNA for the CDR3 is TGCGCCAGCACCCGACAGCGTTTGGAGACCCAGTACTTC. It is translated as CASTRQRLETQYF.

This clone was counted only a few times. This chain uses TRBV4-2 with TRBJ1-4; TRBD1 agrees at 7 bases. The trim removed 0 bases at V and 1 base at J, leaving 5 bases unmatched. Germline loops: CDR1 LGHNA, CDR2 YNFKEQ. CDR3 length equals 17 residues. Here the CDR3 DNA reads TGTGCCAGCAGCCAAGACGGGGGGGACAGAACTAATGAAAAACTGTTTTTT. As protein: CASSQDGGDRTNEKLFF.